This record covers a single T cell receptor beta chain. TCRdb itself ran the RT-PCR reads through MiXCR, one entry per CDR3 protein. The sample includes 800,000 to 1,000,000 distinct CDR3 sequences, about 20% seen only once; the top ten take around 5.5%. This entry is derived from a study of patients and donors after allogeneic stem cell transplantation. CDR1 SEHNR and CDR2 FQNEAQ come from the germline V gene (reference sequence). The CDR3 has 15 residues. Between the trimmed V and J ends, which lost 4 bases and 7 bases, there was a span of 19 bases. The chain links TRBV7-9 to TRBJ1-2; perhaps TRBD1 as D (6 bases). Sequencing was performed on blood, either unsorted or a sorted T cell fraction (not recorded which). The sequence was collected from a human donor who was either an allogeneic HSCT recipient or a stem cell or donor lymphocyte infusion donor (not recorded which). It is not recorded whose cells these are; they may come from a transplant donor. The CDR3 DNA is TGTGCCAGCAGCTCGACAGGTAGCCTTCAAGGTGGCTACACCTTC. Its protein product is CASSSTGSLQGGYTF.